This T cell receptor beta chain was retrieved from a study of cytomegalovirus exposure and HLA in healthy donors. Study-level background: An early release of data contained roughly 90 million unique TCRs, which came from HLA-typed donors. Findings and caveats of the study: In a later analysis, at a false discovery rate of 0.05, some 17,000 TCR beta sequences were associated with HLA alleles.

A note on this clone: The antigen is not known.

This CDR3 has 16 amino acids. The trim removed 4 bases at V and 3 bases at J, leaving 8 bases unmatched. Per the germline V gene, CDR1 is SGHAT and CDR2 is FQDESV (reference sequence). The PCR had 60 Vbeta and 13 Jbeta primers. Generated by immunoSEQ multiplex PCR, the TCRdb table keeps only in-frame clones and is missing some. The sample lists about 91,000 clones; less than 70% were seen once. The sample consisted of PBMCs. This receptor was identified in a human donor in good health. V and J are TRBV11-1 and TRBJ2-5; TRBD2 agrees at 10 bases. The DNA of the CDR3 is TGTGCCAGCAGCTCCCTAGCGGGGGCTAGGGAAGAGACCCAGTACTTC. Amino acids: CASSSLAGAREETQYF.